Listed below are T cell receptor beta chains from one sample, sequenced in a study of memory CD4+ T cells and cytomegalovirus serostatus. TCRdb keeps only in-frame clones here, not all; method: immunoSEQ multiplex PCR. The data hold approximately 60,000 clones, with around 80% observed a single time. The sample taken for sequencing was memory CD4+ T cells from blood. These receptors originate from an adult in good health and CMV-seronegative. The CDR3 runs from the conserved cysteine through the conserved F or W. Fields, in order: D gene, V gene, J gene, clone size, CDR3 DNA, CDR3 protein. The D gene is left open where the match is weak. Clone size, where shown, is once, few, many, or a class for clones that have expanded.

d_call: TRBD1; v_call: TRBV7-9; j_call: TRBJ2-1; clone_size: -; cdr3_nt: TGTGCCAGCAGCTTCCGAACCGGGGGGGGGACAGGGGTCTACAATGAGCAGTTCTTC; cdr3_aa: CASSFRTGGGTGVYNEQFF
d_call: -; v_call: TRBV20-1; j_call: TRBJ2-5; clone_size: -; cdr3_nt: TGCAGTGCTAGAGATGGGGAGACCCAGTACTTC; cdr3_aa: CSARDGETQYF
d_call: TRBD2; v_call: TRBV18; j_call: TRBJ2-7; clone_size: -; cdr3_nt: TGTGCCAGCTCACCATTCGCCGGGACTAGCTACGAGCAGTACTTC; cdr3_aa: CASSPFAGTSYEQYF
d_call: -; v_call: TRBV7-9; j_call: TRBJ1-4; clone_size: -; cdr3_nt: TGTGCCAGCATCAGAGGAGGAGAAACTAATGAAAAACTGTTTTTT; cdr3_aa: CASIRGGETNEKLFF
d_call: -; v_call: TRBV11-3; j_call: TRBJ2-1; clone_size: -; cdr3_nt: TGTGCCAGCAGCTCCCTTCTAGTGAATGAGCAGTTCTTC; cdr3_aa: CASSSLLVNEQFF
d_call: -; v_call: TRBV29-1; j_call: TRBJ1-2; clone_size: -; cdr3_nt: TGCAGCGTTTCAGGGGTATCTAACTATGGCTACACCTTC; cdr3_aa: CSVSGVSNYGYTF
d_call: TRBD1; v_call: TRBV27; j_call: TRBJ2-2; clone_size: -; cdr3_nt: TGTGCCAGCAGGCAACCCACAGGGGTGAACACCGGGGAGCTGTTTTTT; cdr3_aa: CASRQPTGVNTGELFF
d_call: -; v_call: TRBV18; j_call: TRBJ2-2; clone_size: -; cdr3_nt: TGTGCCAGCTCACCAGGTAGAAAGCGGGACACCGGGGAGCTGTTTTTT; cdr3_aa: CASSPGRKRDTGELFF
d_call: -; v_call: TRBV11-2; j_call: TRBJ1-1; clone_size: -; cdr3_nt: TGTGCCAGCAGTCAACAGGGTAACACTGAAGCTTTCTTT; cdr3_aa: CASSQQGNTEAFF
d_call: TRBD1; v_call: TRBV30; j_call: TRBJ2-7; clone_size: -; cdr3_nt: TGTGCCTGGACGGGACAGGGGATCTACGAGCAGTACTTC; cdr3_aa: CAWTGQGIYEQYF
d_call: -; v_call: TRBV28; j_call: TRBJ1-3; clone_size: -; cdr3_nt: TGTGCCAGCAGTGGACCGGGCTCAGCTGGAAACACCATATATTTT; cdr3_aa: CASSGPGSAGNTIYF
d_call: TRBD2; v_call: TRBV5-1; j_call: TRBJ2-3; clone_size: -; cdr3_nt: TGCGCCAGCAGCTTTATAGCGGGAGGCACAGATACGCAGTATTTT; cdr3_aa: CASSFIAGGTDTQYF
d_call: -; v_call: TRBV4-3; j_call: TRBJ1-4; clone_size: -; cdr3_nt: TGCGCCAGCAGCCAAGATTGGGGGACTACAAATGAAAAACTGTTTTTT; cdr3_aa: CASSQDWGTTNEKLFF
d_call: TRBD2; v_call: TRBV2; j_call: TRBJ2-2; clone_size: -; cdr3_nt: TGTGCCAGCAGTGGTGGTTATAGCGGGATTTCCGGGGAGCTGTTTTTT; cdr3_aa: CASSGGYSGISGELFF
d_call: -; v_call: TRBV4-1; j_call: TRBJ2-1; clone_size: -; cdr3_nt: TGCGCCAGCAGCCTAGGACTGCTCGGAAATGAGCAGTTCTTC; cdr3_aa: CASSLGLLGNEQFF
d_call: -; v_call: TRBV5-5; j_call: TRBJ1-5; clone_size: many; cdr3_nt: TGTGCCAGCAGCTTACTAGCAGGAAATCAGCCCCAGCATTTT; cdr3_aa: CASSLLAGNQPQHF
d_call: -; v_call: TRBV18; j_call: TRBJ2-7; clone_size: -; cdr3_nt: TGTGCCAGCTCACCGATTCGGACAGTTGGGTCCTACGAGCAGTACTTC; cdr3_aa: CASSPIRTVGSYEQYF
d_call: -; v_call: TRBV27; j_call: TRBJ1-1; clone_size: once; cdr3_nt: TGTGCCAGCAGTTTATCAAATTCGGGGGGCGCTGAAGCTTTCTTT; cdr3_aa: CASSLSNSGGAEAFF
d_call: -; v_call: TRBV2; j_call: TRBJ1-4; clone_size: -; cdr3_nt: TGTGCCAGCAGCCGGCCTAGGTCAACTAATGAAAAACTGTTTTTT; cdr3_aa: CASSRPRSTNEKLFF
d_call: TRBD1; v_call: TRBV6-1; j_call: TRBJ1-5; clone_size: -; cdr3_nt: TGTGCCAGCACCGAAGGGACAGGGCCGCAGCCCCAGCATTTT; cdr3_aa: CASTEGTGPQPQHF
d_call: -; v_call: TRBV4-1; j_call: TRBJ1-2; clone_size: -; cdr3_nt: TGCGCCAGCAGCCAAGATCGAAACAAGGTGGATAATGGCTACACCTTC; cdr3_aa: CASSQDRNKVDNGYTF
d_call: -; v_call: TRBV2; j_call: TRBJ2-3; clone_size: -; cdr3_nt: TGTGCCAGCCTTCGGGACATCTCAGATACGCAGTATTTT; cdr3_aa: CASLRDISDTQYF
d_call: -; v_call: TRBV25-1; j_call: TRBJ2-1; clone_size: -; cdr3_nt: TGTGCCAGCAGTGAATCTTCCGAACTAGCCGATGAGCAGTTCTTC; cdr3_aa: CASSESSELADEQFF
d_call: -; v_call: TRBV6-1; j_call: TRBJ2-3; clone_size: -; cdr3_nt: TGTGCCAGCAGTGAACTATTCGGCGGGACGGGATCAGATACGCAGTATTTT; cdr3_aa: CASSELFGGTGSDTQYF
d_call: TRBD1; v_call: TRBV18; j_call: TRBJ1-4; clone_size: -; cdr3_nt: TGTGCCAGCTCACCACGGCAGGGGGCAACTAATGAAAAACTGTTTTTT; cdr3_aa: CASSPRQGATNEKLFF
d_call: -; v_call: TRBV18; j_call: TRBJ1-4; clone_size: few; cdr3_nt: TGTGCCAGCTCCATGGGGATGGAGGAAAAACTGTTTTTT; cdr3_aa: CASSMGMEEKLFF
d_call: -; v_call: TRBV4-3; j_call: TRBJ1-2; clone_size: -; cdr3_nt: TGCGCCAGCAGCCAAGATGGGACAAGACCTTATGGCTACACCTTC; cdr3_aa: CASSQDGTRPYGYTF
d_call: -; v_call: TRBV19; j_call: TRBJ2-5; clone_size: -; cdr3_nt: TGTGCCAGTAGTGTCAGAGGATACAACCAAGAGACCCAGTACTTC; cdr3_aa: CASSVRGYNQETQYF
d_call: -; v_call: TRBV12-5; j_call: TRBJ2-5; clone_size: -; cdr3_nt: TGTGCTAGTGGTTTTGAAGGACACTTGGGGGAGACCCAGTACTTC; cdr3_aa: CASGFEGHLGETQYF
d_call: -; v_call: TRBV6-5; j_call: TRBJ1-1; clone_size: once; cdr3_nt: TGTGCCAGCAGAAGAGGGAGCAGTGAAGCTTTCTTT; cdr3_aa: CASRRGSSEAFF
d_call: -; v_call: TRBV27; j_call: TRBJ2-7; clone_size: -; cdr3_nt: TGTGCCAGCAGTTTAAGTTCCGTGCTCGGCGAGCAGTACTTC; cdr3_aa: CASSLSSVLGEQYF
d_call: TRBD1; v_call: TRBV7-3; j_call: TRBJ2-7; clone_size: once; cdr3_nt: TGTGCCAGCAGCGTCGCCGGGACAGGGGGCTACGAGCAGTACTTC; cdr3_aa: CASSVAGTGGYEQYF
d_call: TRBD2; v_call: TRBV4-2; j_call: TRBJ2-7; clone_size: once; cdr3_nt: TGTGCCAGCAGCCAAGTAACCAGCGGGAGCTCCTACGAGCAGTACTTC; cdr3_aa: CASSQVTSGSSYEQYF